The sequence of this TCR beta chain was determined in a study of blood T cells in healthy people across ages. Regarding the study as a whole: Whereas aged donors had fewer naive CD4+ cells, long-lived donors had more of them and higher diversity. Changes seen in expanded clonotypes were possibly confounded by donor CMV status left unknown.

The donors, all healthy, were Caucasians living in Russia, aged 6 to 90. Per sample, no less than 5 micrograms of total RNA were extracted. This clonotype was recorded only once. Its antigen is unknown. Germline V CDR1 and CDR2: SGHRS, YFSETQ. CDR3 length: 14 amino acids. Trimming left V 1 base short and J 2 bases short, with 9 bases between. Through a sample-barcoded 5' primer and a J-beta primer mix, a second PCR was run for roughly 6 to 11 cycles. Via MiXCR, TCRdb re-called the 5' RACE reads, giving one row per CDR3 protein. The table lists approximately 730,000 distinct CDR3 sequences, approximately 39% of them singletons, with 20% to 25% in the top ten.

The chain has TRBV5-1 and TRBJ1-2; D remains unclear. This clonotype was sampled from a woman aged 55-75 years in good health. Sequences were obtained from blood. The CDR3: CASSLMQENYGYTF. The CDR3 nucleotides are TGCGCCAGCAGCTTGATGCAGGAGAACTATGGCTACACCTTC.